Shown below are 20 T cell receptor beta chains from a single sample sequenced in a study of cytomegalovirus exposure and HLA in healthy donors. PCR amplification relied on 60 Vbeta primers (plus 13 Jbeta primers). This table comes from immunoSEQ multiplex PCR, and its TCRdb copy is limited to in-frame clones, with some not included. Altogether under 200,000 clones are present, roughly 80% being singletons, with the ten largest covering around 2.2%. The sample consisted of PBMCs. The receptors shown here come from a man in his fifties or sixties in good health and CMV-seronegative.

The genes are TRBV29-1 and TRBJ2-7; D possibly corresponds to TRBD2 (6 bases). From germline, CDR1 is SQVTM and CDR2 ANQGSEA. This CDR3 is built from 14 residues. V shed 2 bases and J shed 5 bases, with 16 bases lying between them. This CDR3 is CSVERLLGGDEQYF. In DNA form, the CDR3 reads TGCAGCGTTGAAAGGCTCCTTGGAGGGGACGAGCAGTACTTC.

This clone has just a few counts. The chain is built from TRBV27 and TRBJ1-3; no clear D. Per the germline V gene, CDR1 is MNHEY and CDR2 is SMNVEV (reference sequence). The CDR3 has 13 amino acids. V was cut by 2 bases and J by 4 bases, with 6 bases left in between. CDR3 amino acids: CASSLTVGNTIYF. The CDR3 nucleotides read TGTGCCAGCAGTTTAACTGTCGGAAACACCATATATTTT.

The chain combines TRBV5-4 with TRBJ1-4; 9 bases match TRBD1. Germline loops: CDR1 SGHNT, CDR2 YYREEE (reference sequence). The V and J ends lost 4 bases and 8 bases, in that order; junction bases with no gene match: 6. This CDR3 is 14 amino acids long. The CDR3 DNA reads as TGTGCCAGCAGCCCGGACAGGGGAGACGAAAAACTGTTTTTT. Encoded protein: CASSPDRGDEKLFF.

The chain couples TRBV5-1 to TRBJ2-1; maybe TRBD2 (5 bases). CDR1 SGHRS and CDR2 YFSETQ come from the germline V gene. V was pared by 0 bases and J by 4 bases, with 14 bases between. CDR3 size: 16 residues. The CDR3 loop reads CASSLGGSHLYNEQFF. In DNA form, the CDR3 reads TGCGCCAGCAGCTTGGGAGGGTCACACCTGTACAATGAGCAGTTCTTC.

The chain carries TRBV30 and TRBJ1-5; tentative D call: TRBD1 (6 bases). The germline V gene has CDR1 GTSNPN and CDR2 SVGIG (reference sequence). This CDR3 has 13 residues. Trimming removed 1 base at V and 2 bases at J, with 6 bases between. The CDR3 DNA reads TGTGCCTGGAGTGAGGGGGGCAATCAGCCCCAGCATTTT. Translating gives CAWSEGGNQPQHF.

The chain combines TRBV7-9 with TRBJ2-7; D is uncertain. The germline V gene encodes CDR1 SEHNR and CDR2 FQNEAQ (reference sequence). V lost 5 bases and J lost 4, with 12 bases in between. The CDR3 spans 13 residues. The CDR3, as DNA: TGTGCCAGCAGCGGGCCATCCCTATACGAGCAGTACTTC. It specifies CASSGPSLYEQYF.

DNA for the CDR3: TGTGCCAGTACAGACAGGGGTCCCTACAATGAGCAGTTCTTC. Translation: CASTDRGPYNEQFF. The chain links TRBV19 to TRBJ2-1, with 8 positions matching TRBD1. This CDR3 has 14 residues. The V gene end was trimmed by 7 bases and the J gene end by 2 bases; junction bases not matched to a gene: 4. Germline V gives CDR1 LNHDA, CDR2 SQIVND (reference sequence).

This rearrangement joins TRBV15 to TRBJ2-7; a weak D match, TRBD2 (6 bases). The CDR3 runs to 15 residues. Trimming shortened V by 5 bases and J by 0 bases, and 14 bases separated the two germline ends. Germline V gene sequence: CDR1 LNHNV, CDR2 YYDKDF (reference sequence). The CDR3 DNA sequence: TGTGCCACCAGCGCCGAGGAGGACTACTCCTACGAGCAGTACTTC. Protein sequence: CATSAEEDYSYEQYF.

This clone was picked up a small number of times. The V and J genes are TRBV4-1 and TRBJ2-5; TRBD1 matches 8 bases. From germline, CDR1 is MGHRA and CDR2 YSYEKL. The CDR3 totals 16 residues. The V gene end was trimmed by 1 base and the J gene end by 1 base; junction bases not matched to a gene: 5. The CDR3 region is CASSQGVDRAQETQYF. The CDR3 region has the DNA TGCGCCAGCAGCCAAGGGGTGGACAGGGCCCAAGAGACCCAGTACTTC.

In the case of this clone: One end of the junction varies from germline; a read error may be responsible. CDR3 bases: TGTGCCAGCAGGCAGACTTCATATGGCTACCCCTTC. This encodes CASRQTSYGYPF. This chain links TRBV6-1 with TRBJ1-2, with unresolved D. CDR3 length equals 12 residues. Germline assignment: CDR1 MNHNS and CDR2 SASEGT.

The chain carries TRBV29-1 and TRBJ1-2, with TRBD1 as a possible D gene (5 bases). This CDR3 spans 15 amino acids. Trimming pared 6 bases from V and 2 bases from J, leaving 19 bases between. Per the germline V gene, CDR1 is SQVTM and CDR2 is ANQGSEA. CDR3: CSVPTGGVKNYGYTF. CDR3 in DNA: TGCAGCGTCCCAACTGGGGGGGTTAAAAACTATGGCTACACCTTC. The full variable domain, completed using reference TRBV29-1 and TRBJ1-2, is SAVISQKPSRDICQRGTSLTIQCQVDSQVTMMFWYRQQPGQSLTLIATANQGSEATYESGFVIDKFPISRPNLTFSTLTVSNMSPEDSSIYLCSVPTGGVKNYGYTFGSGTRLTVV.

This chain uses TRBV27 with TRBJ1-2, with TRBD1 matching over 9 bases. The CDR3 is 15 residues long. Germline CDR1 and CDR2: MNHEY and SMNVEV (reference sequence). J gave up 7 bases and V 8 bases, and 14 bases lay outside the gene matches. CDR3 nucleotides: TGTGCCAGCTTTGCCCGGACAGGGGAGACCCCTGGCTACACCTTC. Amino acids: CASFARTGETPGYTF.

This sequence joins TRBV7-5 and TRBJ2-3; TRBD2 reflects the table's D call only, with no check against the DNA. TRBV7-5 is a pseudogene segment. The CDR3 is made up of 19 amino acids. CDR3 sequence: CARSSLAGSSRPSTDTQYF. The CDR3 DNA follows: TGTGCCAGAAGCTCCTTAGCCGGGAGCAGTCGTCCTAGCACAGATACGCAGTATTTT.

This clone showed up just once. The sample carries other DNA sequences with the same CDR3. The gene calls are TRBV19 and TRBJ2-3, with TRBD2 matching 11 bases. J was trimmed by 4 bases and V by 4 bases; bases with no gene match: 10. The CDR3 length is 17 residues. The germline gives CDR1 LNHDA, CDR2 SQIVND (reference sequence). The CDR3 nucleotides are TGTGCCAGTAGTACCCCAGGGTTAGCGGGGGGGGCAGATACGCAGTATTTT. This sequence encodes CASSTPGLAGGADTQYF. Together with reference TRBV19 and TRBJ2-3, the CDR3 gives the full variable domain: DGGITQSPKYLFRKEGQNVTLSCEQNLNHDAMYWYRQDPGQGLRLIYYSQIVNDFQKGDIAEGYSVSREKKESFPLTVTSAQKNPTAFYLCASSTPGLAGGADTQYFGPGTRLTVL.

The CDR3 coding sequence is TGTGCCAGCAGCCGCTCGACAGGGGACAACTATGGCTACACCTTC. It translates to CASSRSTGDNYGYTF. The chain joins TRBV4-2 to TRBJ1-2; TRBD1 matches at 8 bases. Germline values: CDR1 LGHNA, CDR2 YNFKEQ. The CDR3 spans 15 residues. After removal of 4 bases from V and 2 bases from J, the junction contained 6 bases not matched to a gene.

The DNA of the CDR3 is TGTGCCAGTAGCCCAGGGACAGGGTCTAACTATGGCTACACCTTC. Amino acids: CASSPGTGSNYGYTF. The chain recombines TRBV19 with TRBJ1-2; 9 positions match TRBD1. Germline V gene data show CDR1 as LNHDA and CDR2 as SQIVND (reference sequence). J lost 0 bases, V lost 6 bases, and 5 bases had no gene match. The CDR3 is 15 residues long.

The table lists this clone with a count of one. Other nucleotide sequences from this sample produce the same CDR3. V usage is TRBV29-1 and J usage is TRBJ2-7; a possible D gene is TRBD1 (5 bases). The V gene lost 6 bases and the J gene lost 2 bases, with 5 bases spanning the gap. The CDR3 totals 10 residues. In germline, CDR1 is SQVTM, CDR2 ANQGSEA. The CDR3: CSVGAYEQYF. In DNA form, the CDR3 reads TGCAGCGTAGGGGCCTACGAGCAGTACTTC.

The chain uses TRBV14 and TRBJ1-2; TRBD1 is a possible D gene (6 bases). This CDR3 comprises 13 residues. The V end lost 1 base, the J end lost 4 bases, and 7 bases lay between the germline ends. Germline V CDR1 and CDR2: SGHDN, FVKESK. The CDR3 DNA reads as TGTGCCAGCAGCCAAGGACAGGTCTATGGCTACACCTTC. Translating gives CASSQGQVYGYTF.

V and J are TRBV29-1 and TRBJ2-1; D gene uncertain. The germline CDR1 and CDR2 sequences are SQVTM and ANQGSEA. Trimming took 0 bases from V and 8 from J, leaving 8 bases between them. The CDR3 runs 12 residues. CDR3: CSVEDLSDEQFF. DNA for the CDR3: TGCAGCGTTGAAGACCTTAGTGATGAGCAGTTCTTC.

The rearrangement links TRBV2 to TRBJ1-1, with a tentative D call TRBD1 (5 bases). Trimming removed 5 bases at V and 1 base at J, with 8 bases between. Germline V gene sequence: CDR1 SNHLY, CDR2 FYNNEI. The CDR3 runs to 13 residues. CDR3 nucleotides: TGTGCCAGCAGTTTGGACAAGAACACTGAAGCTTTCTTT. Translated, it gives CASSLDKNTEAFF.